This T cell receptor (beta chain) derives from a study of beta chain features in type 1 diabetes. Study results and caveats: Shorter TCRB CDR3s, moderately but significantly so, marked every one of the four CD4+ subsets in Type 1 diabetes patients.

The CDR3 contains 18 residues. The junction had 17 bases not matched to a gene; V was cut back by 6 bases and J by 7 bases. In regard to this clone: Its target is unknown.

The authors reverse transcribed all of the isolated RNA, so sequencing captured expressed TCRB transcripts. The assay was immunoSEQ multiplex PCR, and TCRdb's table has in-frame clones only and misses some. The sample contains about 160,000 clones, over 6% of which appear only once. Sequencing was performed on central memory CD4+ T cells from blood. The receptor was derived from a man between 18 and 29 years old with type 1 diabetes. J is TRBJ2-2 and V is TRBV23-1, with 10 nucleotides matching TRBD2. TRBV23-1 is noted as an ORF with a role that remains uncertain. The CDR3 DNA sequence: TGCGCCAGCAGCCAGAACGCTGGGCTAGCGGGAGCGGACGGGGAGCTGTTTTTT. Protein: CASSQNAGLAGADGELFF.